Below, 30 T cell receptor beta chains from the same sample are listed, as sequenced in a study of blood T cells in healthy people across ages. The authors ran a second PCR of 7 to 11 cycles using a sample-barcoded 5' primer and a J-beta primer mix. TCRdb redid the calling of the 5' RACE reads with MiXCR, one entry per CDR3 protein. The sample includes some 1.5 million distinct CDR3 sequences, roughly 27% of them seen just once. The sequenced sample consisted of blood. The receptors originated from a woman in her 30s in good health.

V gene TRBV29-1 combines with J gene TRBJ2-7, with a weak D call TRBD1 (5 bases). The germline CDR1 and CDR2 sequences are SQVTM and ANQGSEA. The V and J ends lost 0 bases and 1 base respectively, with 13 bases between them. The CDR3 is 15 amino acids. Written as DNA, the CDR3 is TGCAGCGTTGAAGATGAAGGGGCGCGGTCCTACGAGCAGTACTTC. This gives the protein CSVEDEGARSYEQYF.

This clonotype was counted a few times. This may stem from a read error, because a much larger clone lies one nucleotide away. The chain is built from TRBV5-1 and TRBJ1-6; D is uncertain. Germline V gene lookup returns CDR1 SGHRS and CDR2 YFSETQ. There are 15 residues in the CDR3. As DNA, the CDR3 is TGCGCCAGCAGCTTGGAGGGTCAGAATTATTCACCCCCCCACTTT. Encoded protein: CASSLEGQNYSPPHF. The full variable domain, in which reference TRBV5-1 and TRBJ1-6 provide the parts outside the CDR3, is KAGVTQTPRYLIKTRGQQVTLSCSPISGHRSVSWYQQTPGQGLQFLFEYFSETQRNKGNFPGRFSGRQFSNSRSEMNVSTLELGDSALYLCASSLEGQNYSPPHFGNGTRLTVT.

Remarks on this clonotype: One junction end does not reproduce the germline sequence, and a read error may be involved. The rearrangement links TRBV4-1 to TRBJ1-6; D perhaps matches TRBD1 (6 bases). From germline, CDR1 is MGHRA and CDR2 YSYEKL. The CDR3 is 17 residues long. The CDR3 spells CASSTRDMSSYNSPLHF. The CDR3 region has the DNA TGCGCCAGCAGCACAAGGGACATGAGCTCCTATAATTCGCCCCTCCACTTT.

This clonotype was observed a handful of times. This rearrangement joins TRBV30 to TRBJ2-5; D is unresolved. Per germline, CDR1 GTSNPN and CDR2 SVGIG (reference sequence). V lost 4 bases to trimming and J lost 4 bases, with 16 bases between them. The length of the CDR3 is 14 residues. CDR3 nucleotide sequence: TGTGCCTGGAAAGCCCCCGTGTTCCCAGAGACCCAGTACTTC. It is translated as CAWKAPVFPETQYF.

This clonotype was recorded a few times. This chain uses TRBV6-1 with TRBJ2-7, with 11 nucleotides matching TRBD1. The CDR3 loop spans 17 amino acids. The germline V gene encodes CDR1 MNHNS and CDR2 SASEGT. The J segment lost 7 bases and the V segment lost 4 bases, leaving 15 bases of the junction unmatched. This CDR3 is CASSVAYRDRGSNEQYF. CDR3 DNA sequence: TGTGCCAGCAGTGTTGCCTACCGGGACAGGGGGTCGAATGAGCAGTACTTC.

J is TRBJ2-7 and V is TRBV2; 10 bases are shared with TRBD1. J was trimmed by 3 bases and V by 7 bases; bases with no gene match: 6. The germline V gene encodes CDR1 SNHLY and CDR2 FYNNEI. The CDR3 extends over 14 amino acids. CDR3 sequence: CASTKGQGYYEQYF. CDR3 DNA sequence: TGTGCCAGCACCAAGGGACAGGGGTACTACGAGCAGTACTTC. Full variable domain (missing parts from reference TRBV2 and TRBJ2-7): EPEVTQTPSHQVTQMGQEVILRCVPISNHLYFYWYRQILGQKVEFLVSFYNNEISEKSEIFDDQFSVERPDGSNFTLKIRSTKLEDSAMYFCASTKGQGYYEQYFGPGTRLTVT.

The chain couples TRBV28 to TRBJ2-7, with D maybe TRBD1 (6 bases). CDR3 length: 14 residues. Germline V gene sequence: CDR1 MDHEN, CDR2 SYDVKM. V was trimmed by 2 bases and J by 2 bases, leaving 10 bases between them. CDR3 DNA: TGTGCCAGCAGTTTAGGGGGCATTCCCTACGAGCAGTACTTC. Its protein product is CASSLGGIPYEQYF. The full variable domain, its missing parts supplied by reference TRBV28 and TRBJ2-7, is DVKVTQSSRYLVKRTGEKVFLECVQDMDHENMFWYRQDPGLGLRLIYFSYDVKMKEKGDIPEGYSVSREKKERFSLILESASTNQTSMYLCASSLGGIPYEQYFGPGTRLTVT.

This clonotype turned up a few times. The chain couples TRBV5-6 to TRBJ2-1, with D possibly TRBD2 on 5 matching bases. This CDR3 is 14 amino acids long. CDR1 is SGHDT, CDR2 YYEEEE, per germline. The V gene lost 4 bases and the J gene lost 3 bases, with 11 bases spanning the gap. In nucleotides, the CDR3 is TGTGCCAGCAGCACACTAGGGAACTACAATGAGCAGTTCTTC. Translating gives CASSTLGNYNEQFF.

The chain combines TRBV20-1 with TRBJ2-1; 9 positions agree with TRBD1. Trimming took 3 bases from V and 9 from J; bases not matched to a gene: 6. CDR1 and CDR2 from the germline V gene are DFQATT and SNEGSKA (reference sequence). The length of the CDR3 is 13 residues. DNA for the CDR3: TGCAGTGCTAGGGGGGACAGGGAGTCTGAGCAGTTCTTC. It yields the protein CSARGDRESEQFF.

On this clonotype itself: This may be a read error: a much more frequent sequence differs by one nucleotide. The V gene is TRBV5-1, the J gene TRBJ2-7; D is ambiguous. The germline CDR1 and CDR2 sequences are SGHRS and YFSETQ. The length of the CDR3 is 12 residues. The CDR3 DNA reads as TGCGCCGGCAGCTTAGCCCTCTACGAGCAGTACTTC. It yields the protein CAGSLALYEQYF.

This clonotype came up once. V gene TRBV7-7 combines with J gene TRBJ2-7; no reliable D call. The assigned J gene may be wrong: the sequence end matches TRBJ2-5 better. Germline V gene lookup returns CDR1 SSHAT and CDR2 FNYEAQ (reference sequence). This CDR3 is built from 15 residues. CDR3 in DNA: TGTGCCAGCAGCTTAGTCACGGATTCTCTGGAGACCCAGTACTTC. This gives the protein CASSLVTDSLETQYF.

The J gene is TRBJ2-3, the V gene TRBV29-1; D possibly corresponds to TRBD2 (5 bases). V shed 3 bases and J shed 4 bases, with 14 bases lying between them. Looked up from germline, CDR1 is SQVTM and CDR2 is ANQGSEA. The CDR3 is 14 residues long. The chain's CDR3 is CSVEKRARADTQYF. The CDR3 region has the DNA TGCAGCGTTGAGAAGCGAGCGAGGGCAGATACGCAGTATTTT.

This clonotype was detected a few times. The chain links TRBV5-1 to TRBJ2-4, with 7 bases matching TRBD1. Germline loops: CDR1 SGHRS, CDR2 YFSETQ. This CDR3 comprises 15 residues. Trimming cost V 2 bases and J 8 bases; bases outside gene matches: 10. Written as DNA, the CDR3 is TGCGCCAGCAGCTTTAACCGACAGGGTAAAGACATTCAGTACTTC. Translated: CASSFNRQGKDIQYF. Using reference TRBV5-1 and TRBJ2-4 for the parts outside the CDR3, the full variable domain is KAGVTQTPRYLIKTRGQQVTLSCSPISGHRSVSWYQQTPGQGLQFLFEYFSETQRNKGNFPGRFSGRQFSNSRSEMNVSTLELGDSALYLCASSFNRQGKDIQYFGAGTRLSVL.

This clonotype occurred many times. The chain joins TRBV6-6 to TRBJ2-1, with a weak D call TRBD2 (7 bases). The CDR3 covers 12 residues. Germline CDR1 and CDR2: MNHNY and SVGAGI (reference sequence). Trimming took off 6 bases at V and 11 bases at J, with 14 bases between the two ends. The CDR3 DNA sequence: TGTGCCAGCAGCAAGGAGGGGGGGAAGCAGTTCTTC. Amino acids: CASSKEGGKQFF.

This clonotype came up a few times. Written as DNA, the CDR3 is TGTGCCAGCAGCTTATTAGGGAGGATCACCACCTATGGCTACACCTTC. Encoded protein: CASSLLGRITTYGYTF. The rearrangement links TRBV5-6 to TRBJ1-2; unclear D gene. Per germline, CDR1 SGHDT and CDR2 YYEEEE. V lost 2 bases and J lost 4, with 18 bases in between. This CDR3 has 16 residues.

Regarding this clonotype: The junction departs from the called germline gene at one end, perhaps through a read error. The genes are TRBV10-3 and TRBJ1-5; D is unclear. The CDR3 has 13 residues. Germline assignment: CDR1 ENHRY and CDR2 SYGVKD. CDR3 sequence reads: CASSAGLYQPQHF. CDR3 coding DNA: TGTGCCAGCAGTGCCGGACTTTATCAGCCCCAGCATTTT.

Regarding this clonotype: At one boundary the junction diverges from the germline segment, which might be a read error. The genes are TRBV6-5 and TRBJ2-3; D is unresolved. CDR1 is MNHEY, CDR2 SVGAGI, per germline. CDR3 length: 15 amino acids. Written as DNA, the CDR3 is TGTGCCAGCGGTTACTCTCAGAAGCCTACAGATACGCAGTATTTT. Amino acid sequence: CASGYSQKPTDTQYF.

Of note for this clonotype: A clone one base away is much larger, so this may be a read error. The rearrangement joins TRBV5-1 to TRBJ1-2, with TRBD1 as a possible D gene (6 bases). The V gene's germline CDR1 is SGHRS and CDR2 YFSETQ. The V gene lost 4 bases and the J gene lost 4 bases, with 14 bases spanning the gap. The CDR3 consists of 14 residues. This chain's CDR3 is CASSGQPRFYGYTF. CDR3 in DNA: TGCGCCAGCAGCGGACAGCCTCGGTTCTATGGCTACACCTTC.

The chain uses TRBV5-4 and TRBJ2-7, with D unresolved. The CDR3 is made up of 16 amino acids. Trimming took 2 bases from V and 0 from J, leaving 15 bases between them. Germline values: CDR1 SGHNT, CDR2 YYREEE (reference sequence). The CDR3 region has the DNA TGTGCCAGCAGCTTCGGTGGGCGGCTAGGCTCCTACGAGCAGTACTTC. Protein: CASSFGGRLGSYEQYF. Combining the CDR3 with reference TRBV5-4 and TRBJ2-7 gives the whole variable domain ETGVTQSPTHLIKTRGQQVTLRCSSQSGHNTVSWYQQALGQGPQFIFQYYREEENGRGNFPPRFSGLQFPNYSSELNVNALELDDSALYLCASSFGGRLGSYEQYFGPGTRLTVT.

The chain has TRBV6-6 and TRBJ2-1; D possibly matches TRBD1 or TRBD2 (6 bases each). Germline CDR1 and CDR2: MNHNY and SVGAGI (reference sequence). This CDR3 is built from 14 residues. The V and J ends lost 0 bases and 6 bases respectively, with 9 bases between them. For the CDR3, the DNA is TGTGCCAGCAGTTACTCACGGGGGCCCAATGAGCAGTTCTTC. Protein: CASSYSRGPNEQFF.

V and J are TRBV20-1 and TRBJ1-5, with D possibly matching TRBD1 (5 bases). V was shortened by 0 bases and J by 0 bases, with 21 bases between the two germline ends. The germline V gene encodes CDR1 DFQATT and CDR2 SNEGSKA (reference sequence). This CDR3 region has 19 residues. CDR3 DNA sequence: TGCAGTGCTAGAGATCCGAGACAGCAAACCTCTTTTAGCAATCAGCCCCAGCATTTT. Its translation is CSARDPRQQTSFSNQPQHF.

In its sample, this clonotype was seen a few times. Here the CDR3 DNA reads TGTGCCAGCAGCCCCCATCGGGGGTCTATTAACGAGCAGTACTTC. Translation: CASSPHRGSINEQYF. The V and J genes are TRBV7-3 and TRBJ2-7; D might be TRBD2 (6 bases). The CDR3 spans 15 residues. CDR1 is SGHTA, CDR2 FQGTGA, per germline. The ends were cut back, 5 bases at V and 5 bases at J, with 19 bases in the middle.

The sample holds a few counts of this clonotype. The chain couples TRBV20-1 to TRBJ1-4; TRBD1 is a possible D gene (5 bases). CDR1 and CDR2 (germline): DFQATT, SNEGSKA (reference sequence). The V end was cut by 6 bases, the J end by 8 bases, with 19 bases between. This CDR3 comprises 14 residues. CDR3 DNA sequence: TGCAGTGCCTCAAGGACGAGGGACGGGGAAAAACTGTTTTTT. This encodes CSASRTRDGEKLFF.

V and J are TRBV7-9 and TRBJ2-7, with D tentatively TRBD2 (5 bases). CDR3 length equals 14 residues. V gave up 6 bases and J gave up 1 base, with 13 bases separating them. Looked up from germline, CDR1 is SEHNR and CDR2 is FQNEAQ (reference sequence). CDR3 coding DNA: TGTGCCAGCAGTCCAGAGCGGACGTCCTACGAGCAGTACTTC. Its protein is CASSPERTSYEQYF.

A few counts support this clonotype. The J gene is TRBJ2-7, the V gene TRBV12-5; TRBD2 aligns across 10 bases. This CDR3 contains 15 residues. The germline V gene encodes CDR1 LGHNT and CDR2 FRNRAP. Unmatched junction bases numbered 6, after V lost 1 base and J lost 6 bases. CDR3 loop: CASGLERGGQSEQYF. CDR3 nucleotides: TGTGCTAGTGGTTTGGAGCGGGGGGGCCAAAGCGAGCAGTACTTC.

This clonotype was detected once. This rearrangement joins TRBV20-1 to TRBJ2-1, with D possibly matching TRBD2 (6 bases). From germline, CDR1 is DFQATT and CDR2 SNEGSKA (reference sequence). The length of the CDR3 is 15 residues. The germline V and J ends were trimmed by 2 bases and 3 bases, with 14 bases remaining between them. The CDR3: CSARRAGSRYNEQFF. The CDR3 DNA sequence: TGCAGTGCTAGACGGGCGGGAAGTCGCTACAATGAGCAGTTCTTC.

The chain has TRBV29-1 and TRBJ2-4; D is possibly TRBD2 (7 bases). Matching the DNA end better, TRBJ2-7 makes the J call doubtful. This CDR3 has 15 amino acids. CDR1 and CDR2 (germline): SQVTM, ANQGSEA. The CDR3 reads CSVGEGGLKADEQYF. The CDR3 DNA is TGCAGCGTTGGGGAGGGGGGACTTAAGGCCGACGAGCAGTACTTC.

This clonotype has just a few counts. The chain couples TRBV28 to TRBJ2-1; D remains unclear. The germline V gene encodes CDR1 MDHEN and CDR2 SYDVKM. Trimming left V 3 bases short and J 7 bases short, with 10 bases between. The length of the CDR3 is 13 residues. The CDR3 reads CASSFQSGNEQFF. CDR3 DNA: TGTGCCAGCAGTTTTCAATCTGGGAATGAGCAGTTCTTC.

The chain combines TRBV7-3 with TRBJ2-2; D ambiguous. Germline-derived CDR1 and CDR2 are SGHTA and FQGTGA. The CDR3 is 16 residues long. Trimming took off 5 bases at V and 5 bases at J, with 18 bases between the two ends. The CDR3 protein is CASSPRGTLVTGELFF. CDR3 nucleotides: TGTGCCAGCAGCCCCCGCGGCACTCTTGTTACCGGGGAGCTGTTTTTT. The full variable domain, with the rest looked up from reference TRBV7-3 and TRBJ2-2, is GAGVSQTPSNKVTEKGKYVELRCDPISGHTALYWYRQSLGQGPEFLIYFQGTGAADDSGLPNDRFFAVRPEGSVSTLKIQRTERGDSAVYLCASSPRGTLVTGELFFGEGSRLTVL.

V is TRBV20-1 and J is TRBJ1-1, with a weak D call TRBD1 (5 bases). The ends were cut back, 0 bases at V and 11 bases at J, with 13 bases in the middle. The CDR3 extends over 12 amino acids. CDR1 is DFQATT and CDR2 is SNEGSKA in the germline V gene (reference sequence). CDR3 in amino acids: CSARDWGGTAFF. CDR3 in DNA: TGCAGTGCTAGAGATTGGGGAGGGACGGCTTTCTTT.